The 17 T cell receptor beta chains presented below share a single source sample, sequenced in a study of blood T cell repertoires in COVID-19. The method was immunoSEQ multiplex PCR; TCRdb's version includes in-frame clones alone and lacks a portion of them. The data show 250,000 or so clones, 88% seen once. Sequenced: PBMCs or T cells enriched from blood (not recorded which). Every receptor here comes from a woman in her forties with acute COVID-19.

V and J are TRBV9 and TRBJ2-1; 8 bases line up with TRBD2. The CDR3 extends over 17 amino acids. The germline gives CDR1 SGDLS, CDR2 YYNGEE. V dropped 4 bases and J dropped 7; count of bases not matched to a gene: 16. The CDR3 nucleotides are TGTGCCAGCAGCCTAGACCCCCCAGCGGGAGTACTAAATGAGCAGTTCTTC. Protein product: CASSLDPPAGVLNEQFF.

The CDR3 sequence is CASSIWAGGRDNEQFF. The CDR3 DNA follows: TGTGCCAGTAGTATCTGGGCGGGAGGAAGGGACAATGAGCAGTTCTTC. The chain carries TRBV19 and TRBJ2-1; 8 bases match TRBD2. The CDR3 runs to 16 residues. The ends lost 3 bases at V and 5 bases at J; junction bases unmatched: 9. CDR1 and CDR2 (germline): LNHDA, SQIVND (reference sequence).

V usage is TRBV3-1 (or the pseudogene TRBV3-2) and J usage is TRBJ2-1, with D uncertain. V gave up 8 bases and J gave up 8 bases, with 13 bases separating them. The CDR3 covers 12 residues. CDR1 is LGHDT, CDR2 YNNKEL, per germline (reference sequence). The DNA for the CDR3 is TGTGCCAGCTCAGATAGCCGTCATGAGCAGTTCTTC. Translated, it gives CASSDSRHEQFF.

This rearrangement joins TRBV7-2 to TRBJ2-7, with TRBD2 identical over 8 bases. The CDR3 length is 15 residues. The germline CDR1 and CDR2 sequences are SGHTA and FQGNSA. Unmatched junction bases numbered 7, after V lost 5 bases and J lost 1 base. DNA of the CDR3: TGTGCCAGCAGCCCCTCTAGCGGGTCTTCCTACGAGCAGTACGTC. This translates into CASSPSSGSSYEQYV.

The chain has TRBV24-1 and TRBJ2-5; 11 nucleotides align to TRBD2. Germline CDR1 and CDR2: KGHDR and SFDVKD. The length of the CDR3 is 16 residues. V was clipped by 1 base and J by 4 bases; unmatched bases: 4. The CDR3 DNA sequence: TGTGCCACCAGTGATTTTGTGACTAGCGGGGCAGAGACCCAGTACTTC. It translates to CATSDFVTSGAETQYF.

The rearrangement uses TRBV29-1 and TRBJ1-5, with 9 positions matching TRBD1. Germline trimming cut 6 bases from V and 2 bases from J; bases unmatched to any gene: 2. Germline V gives CDR1 SQVTM, CDR2 ANQGSEA. The CDR3 is 13 amino acids. CDR3 in DNA: TGCAGCGTCGGGGACAGGGGCAATCAGCCCCAGCATTTT. Translation: CSVGDRGNQPQHF.

This rearrangement joins TRBV4-1 to TRBJ1-2; D may be TRBD1 (6 bases). The CDR3 is 17 amino acids. CDR1 is MGHRA, CDR2 YSYEKL, per germline. The ends were cut back, 0 bases at V and 6 bases at J, with 20 bases in the middle. CDR3: CASSQEFTGWTADGYTF. The CDR3 bases are TGCGCCAGCAGCCAAGAATTCACCGGATGGACAGCCGATGGCTACACCTTC.

The chain links TRBV5-4 to TRBJ2-1; 10 bases are shared with TRBD2. Trimming cost V 4 bases and J 0 bases; bases outside gene matches: 7. The length of the CDR3 is 17 residues. Germline CDR1 SGHNT, CDR2 YYREEE (reference sequence). The CDR3 protein is CASSISPSGGSYNEQFF. DNA of the CDR3: TGTGCCAGCAGCATCAGTCCTAGCGGGGGCTCCTACAATGAGCAGTTCTTC.

The V gene is TRBV24-1, the J gene TRBJ2-3; no reliable D call. The CDR3 is 13 amino acids. V lost 3 bases and J lost 5, with 8 bases in between. Germline V gene lookup returns CDR1 KGHDR and CDR2 SFDVKD. CDR3 amino acids: CATSDLTGDTQYF. CDR3 sequence (DNA): TGTGCCACCAGTGATCTTACTGGAGATACGCAGTATTTT.

The genes are TRBV3-1 (or the pseudogene TRBV3-2) and TRBJ1-2, with D unresolved. CDR1 is LGHDT, CDR2 YNNKEL, per germline (reference sequence). The CDR3 totals 16 residues. V lost 4 bases and J lost 1, with 16 bases in between. The CDR3 region has the DNA TGTGCCAGCAGCCCTACGCCCGGGTTGGGTAACTATGGCTACACCTTC. It translates to CASSPTPGLGNYGYTF.

V usage is TRBV18 and J usage is TRBJ2-7, with D possibly TRBD1 on 6 matching bases. The CDR3 loop spans 13 amino acids. The V and J ends lost 5 bases and 1 base respectively, with 9 bases between them. Germline loops: CDR1 KGHSH, CDR2 LQKENI. In DNA form, the CDR3 reads TGTGCCAGCTCATCTCAGGGGTCCTACGAGCAGTACGTC. It is translated as CASSSQGSYEQYV.

This rearrangement joins TRBV20-1 to TRBJ1-2; 11 nucleotides line up with TRBD1. With 5 bases clipped from V and 4 bases from J, the junction kept 3 bases outside the gene matches. This CDR3 has 13 residues. Germline V gene data show CDR1 as DFQATT and CDR2 as SNEGSKA (reference sequence). The CDR3 coding sequence is TGCAGTGCTGGTGGACAGGGGGCCTATGGCTACACCTTC. It translates to CSAGGQGAYGYTF.

The rearrangement joins TRBV3-1 (or the pseudogene TRBV3-2) to TRBJ1-2; D gene unclear. V lost 2 bases, J lost 0 bases, and 7 bases lay in between. The CDR3 runs 14 residues. Germline V gene sequence: CDR1 LGHDT, CDR2 YNNKEL (reference sequence). The CDR3 here is CASSQHGTNYGYTF. The CDR3 DNA reads TGTGCCAGCAGCCAACACGGTACTAACTATGGCTACACCTTC.

The chain uses TRBV18 and TRBJ2-1; 8 bases are shared with TRBD2. CDR3 length equals 18 residues. Germline V gene lookup returns CDR1 KGHSH and CDR2 LQKENI. Trimming took 3 bases from V and 1 from J; bases not matched to a gene: 11. The CDR3 spells CASSPRLAGAISYNEQFF. The CDR3 coding sequence is TGTGCCAGCTCACCTAGGCTAGCGGGCGCGATTTCCTACAATGAGCAGTTCTTC. Full variable domain (rest looked up from reference TRBV18 and TRBJ2-1): NAGVMQNPRHLVRRRGQEARLRCSPMKGHSHVYWYRQLPEEGLKFMVYLQKENIIDESGMPKERFSAEFPKEGPSILRIQQVVRGDSAAYFCASSPRLAGAISYNEQFFGPGTRLTVL.

The V gene is TRBV19, the J gene TRBJ2-4; tentatively, D is TRBD2 (6 bases). Trimming pared 5 bases from V and 0 bases from J, leaving 11 bases between. This CDR3 is built from 15 residues. Germline V CDR1 and CDR2: LNHDA, SQIVND (reference sequence). The CDR3 DNA is TGTGCCAGTAGTTGGGGGGAGATAGCCAAAAACATTCAGTACTTC. It specifies CASSWGEIAKNIQYF.

J is TRBJ1-1 and V is TRBV7-2; the match to TRBD1 covers 7 bases. Germline trimming cut 5 bases from V and 10 bases from J; bases unmatched to any gene: 16. CDR1 and CDR2 (germline): SGHTA, FQGNSA. The CDR3 runs to 15 residues. The CDR3, as DNA: TGTGCCAGCAGCCCCTCGACAGGGCGGCCGACCGGAGCTTTCTTT. Residues: CASSPSTGRPTGAFF.

V gene TRBV29-1 combines with J gene TRBJ2-7; weak D call: TRBD1 (5 bases). The V end lost 4 bases, the J end lost 2 bases, and 9 bases lay between the germline ends. Per germline, CDR1 SQVTM and CDR2 ANQGSEA. The CDR3 extends over 12 amino acids. The CDR3 loop reads CSVVRVAYEQYV. CDR3 nucleotide sequence: TGCAGCGTTGTCAGGGTGGCCTACGAGCAGTACGTC.